This T cell receptor beta chain was recovered during a study of technical replicates of blood from several donors. Libraries were prepared by immunoSEQ multiplex PCR; TCRdb keeps only in-frame clonotypes and omits some of them. Among roughly 90,000 clones listed, almost 97% were seen once. V shed 0 bases and J shed 4 bases, with 14 bases lying between them. The germline CDR1 and CDR2 sequences are SGDLS and YYNGEE. This CDR3 has 15 residues. The TCR originated in a human donor in good health. The V and J genes are TRBV9 and TRBJ2-7; D possibly corresponds to TRBD2 (6 bases). Sequenced material: T cells isolated from PBMCs. The CDR3 sequence is CASSVEAGLPYEQYF. In nucleotides, the CDR3 is TGTGCCAGCAGCGTAGAGGCGGGGCTACCGTACGAGCAGTACTTC. Drawing the rest from reference TRBV9 and TRBJ2-7, the complete variable domain is DSGVTQTPKHLITATGQRVTLRCSPRSGDLSVYWYQQSLDQGLQFLIQYYNGEERAKGNILERFSAQQFPDLHSELNLSSLELGDSALYFCASSVEAGLPYEQYFGPGTRLTVT.